One sample yielded the 10 T cell receptor beta chains listed below, sequenced in a study of T-cell memory formation after mild COVID-19 (dated by TCRdb to the early 2020s). The library was produced with 5' RACE. Sequencing took place on an Illumina NovaSeq 6000. TCRdb reprocessed the public reads (quality trimming at Q25 with fastp, clone calling with MiXCR) and kept in-frame beta chains. Merged by CDR3 protein, the rows form single entries marked with the most common genes and DNA. This sample has about 350,000 distinct CDR3 sequences in its table, and around 13% of those were observed once. The top ten clonotypes cover around a fifth of the sample. The source material was PBMCs or a T cell subset sorted from them (not recorded which). The receptors were sampled from a man between 18 and 35 years old who had mild COVID-19 (a few samples of this study predate the infection). The sample titles of this study are shuffled in the database, so cell type and time point are left out; the donor was told from shared clones.

The chain links TRBV12-3 or TRBV12-4 to TRBJ2-1, with a tentative D call TRBD2 (5 bases). The ends were cut back, 3 bases at V and 5 bases at J, with 8 bases in the middle. The CDR3 totals 13 residues. CDR3 coding DNA: TGTGCCAGCAGTTTTTGGACTGACAATGAGCAGTTCTTC. Amino acid sequence: CASSFWTDNEQFF.

This clonotype was found many times. A junction boundary mismatches the germline segment, possibly from a read error. The rearrangement joins TRBV4-1 to TRBJ1-5; D gene ambiguous. Germline V CDR1 and CDR2: MGHRA, YSYEKL. This CDR3 is 13 amino acids long. CDR3 residues: CASSQGPNQPQHF. In nucleotides, the CDR3 is TGTGCCAGCAGCCAAGGCCCCAATCAGCCCCAGCATTTT.

The chain couples TRBV6-2 or TRBV6-3 to TRBJ1-1; D not resolved. The CDR3 runs to 14 residues. Per the germline V gene, CDR1 is MNHEY and CDR2 is SVGEGT. Trimming removed 0 bases at V and 4 bases at J, with 9 bases between. CDR3 bases: TGTGCCAGCAGTTACTCGATCGGCGGCACTGAAGCTTTCTTT. It encodes CASSYSIGGTEAFF.

The chain uses TRBV7-6 and TRBJ2-1; 11 positions match TRBD2. The germline V gene has CDR1 SGHVS and CDR2 FNYEAQ. Trimming took 5 bases from V and 0 from J; bases not matched to a gene: 9. The CDR3 spans 18 residues. In DNA, the CDR3 is TGTGCCAGCAGCCGTCTAGCGGGGGGAACCAACTCCTACAATGAGCAGTTCTTC. Protein product: CASSRLAGGTNSYNEQFF.

This clonotype was observed a few times. This chain connects TRBV21-1 to TRBJ1-3. TRBV21-1 is a pseudogene segment. The CDR3 is 16 residues long. The DNA of the CDR3 is TGTGCCAGCAGCACCCAGGCGAGTGGCTCTGGAAACACCATATATTTT. It is translated as CASSTQASGSGNTIYF.

The DNA of the CDR3 is TGTGCCAGCAGTTACGCCGGCTATGGCTACACCTTC. It codes for CASSYAGYGYTF. The J gene is TRBJ1-2, the V gene TRBV6-5, with no clear D. CDR1 and CDR2 (germline): MNHEY, SVGAGI. V was cut by 2 bases and J by 4 bases, with 5 bases left in between. The CDR3 is made up of 12 amino acids.

The sample holds many counts of this clonotype. This sequence joins TRBV10-3 and TRBJ2-7, with D possibly being TRBD2 (5 bases). The length of the CDR3 is 13 residues. V was pared by 6 bases and J by 3 bases, with 12 bases between. Looked up from germline, CDR1 is ENHRY and CDR2 is SYGVKD. In nucleotides, the CDR3 is TGTGCCATCAGAGCGGACGGATACTACGAGCAGTACGTC. It codes for CAIRADGYYEQYV.

The genes are TRBV6-1 and TRBJ2-7; 7 bases align to TRBD1. This CDR3 has 13 amino acids. Trimming cost V 6 bases and J 3 bases; bases outside gene matches: 5. Germline V gene data show CDR1 as MNHNS and CDR2 as SASEGT. This CDR3 reads CASSGWDSYEQYV. The CDR3 nucleotides are TGTGCCAGCAGCGGCTGGGACAGCTACGAGCAGTACGTC.

The chain recombines TRBV5-1 with TRBJ1-3; D ambiguous. The CDR3 has 15 residues. Germline V gene sequence: CDR1 SGHRS, CDR2 YFSETQ. V lost 1 base to trimming and J lost 0 bases, with 8 bases between them. CDR3 in amino acids: CASSLTAYSGNTIYF. For the CDR3, the DNA is TGCGCCAGCAGCTTGACCGCCTACTCTGGAAACACCATATATTTT.

The V and J genes are TRBV7-2 and TRBJ2-7, with D maybe TRBD1 (6 bases). Trimming stripped 3 bases from V and 4 bases from J, with 10 bases between. The CDR3 runs 13 residues. CDR1 SGHTA and CDR2 FQGNSA come from the germline V gene. The CDR3 region is CASSFGGWYEQYV. The CDR3 nucleotides read TGTGCCAGCAGCTTTGGGGGCTGGTACGAGCAGTACGTC.